This is a list of T cell receptor beta chains from one sample in a study of T cell changes during pregnancy in multiple sclerosis. Only in-frame clones appear in the TCRdb table, and some are missing; sequencing was by immunoSEQ multiplex PCR. The sample holds about 32,000 clones, approximately 90% seen once. The specimen was CD4+ T cells from peripheral blood mononuclear cells, collected after pregnancy. Source of these receptors: a female donor in good health, enrolled as a control in a pregnancy study. Each CDR3 is given with its conserved first and last residue. D genes are given only for firm matches. A row's size may be missing; if present it is once, few, many or a size class.

abundance	v_gene	j_gene	d_gene	CDR3nt	CDR3aa
-	TRBV19	TRBJ2-1	TRBD2	TGTGCCAGTACCATAGCGGGAGGGATGGAAGAGTTCTTC	CASTIAGGMEEFF
-	TRBV7-2	TRBJ1-5	-	TGTGCCAGCAGCTTTGGGGGGGTTAACCAGCCCCAGCATTTT	CASSFGGVNQPQHF
once	TRBV29-1	TRBJ2-5	-	TGCAGCGTTGCCAGGGGCCAAGAGACCCAGTACTTC	CSVARGQETQYF
-	TRBV4-1	TRBJ2-5	TRBD2	TGCGCCAGCAGCCCCAGACTAGCGGGAGATCAAGAGACCCAGTACTTC	CASSPRLAGDQETQYF
-	TRBV7-3	TRBJ2-6	TRBD2	TGTGCCAGCAGCTCCTCCAGTTATGCGGGGGAGGGTGGGGCCAACGTCCTGACTTTC	CASSSSSYAGEGGANVLTF
-	TRBV28	TRBJ2-3	TRBD1	TGTGCCAGCAGTTGGGACAGGGACGTGTTACTGAGCACAGATACGCAGTATTTT	CASSWDRDVLLSTDTQYF
-	TRBV7-3	TRBJ2-1	TRBD2	TGTGCCAGCAGCCCCAGGACTAGCGGGAGTTACAATGAGCAGTTCTTC	CASSPRTSGSYNEQFF
-	TRBV11-1	TRBJ2-7	-	TGTGCCAGCAGCTTAGGAGCGAGCTCCTACGAGCAGTACTTC	CASSLGASSYEQYF
-	TRBV10-2	TRBJ1-1	-	TGCGCCAGCAGTTTGACGGGGAGCACTGAAGCTTTCTTT	CASSLTGSTEAFF
-	TRBV10-1	TRBJ2-2	TRBD1	TGCGCCAGCAGTGAGGCAGGGGGCGCGAACACCGGGGAGCTGTTTTTT	CASSEAGGANTGELFF
-	TRBV18	TRBJ2-5	-	TGTGCCAGCTCACCAGGGACATTGGTAGAGACCCAGTACTTC	CASSPGTLVETQYF
-	TRBV2	TRBJ2-2	-	TGTGCCAGCAGTTCTCAGAGGGGGGGGAACGGGGAGCTGTTTTTT	CASSSQRGGNGELFF
-	TRBV27	TRBJ2-1	TRBD2	TGTGCCAGCAGTTTATCCCGCGGGGGGGGCACTCTCAGGAACAATGAGCAGTTCTTC	CASSLSRGGGTLRNNEQFF
-	TRBV19	TRBJ2-3	TRBD1	TGTGCCAGTAGTATAGGACAGGGACACACAGATACGCAGTATTTT	CASSIGQGHTDTQYF
-	TRBV11-2	TRBJ1-6	TRBD1	TGTGCCAGCAGCTTAGAAACAGGGGTGGTAGGTTCACCCCTCCACTTT	CASSLETGVVGSPLHF
-	TRBV19	TRBJ2-6	TRBD1	TGTGCCAGTAGTATGGGACAGGCCTCTGGGGCCAACGTCCTGACTTTC	CASSMGQASGANVLTF
once	TRBV25-1	TRBJ2-5	TRBD2	TGTGCCAGCAGGCCCCAGGCGGGGGGCTTGGGAGAGACCCAGTACTTC	CASRPQAGGLGETQYF
-	TRBV13	TRBJ1-1	TRBD1	TGTGCCAGCAGCTTAGGCCCGGACAGGGCCGTGAACACTGAAGCTTTCTTT	CASSLGPDRAVNTEAFF
-	TRBV7-9	TRBJ2-5	-	TGTGCCAGCAGCTTAGGGGCATACCAAGAGACCCAGTACTTC	CASSLGAYQETQYF
-	TRBV11-2	TRBJ1-4	-	TGTGCCAGCAGCTTAGCTGCGGATATTAATGAAAAACTGTTTTTT	CASSLAADINEKLFF
-	TRBV7-2	TRBJ1-2	-	TGTGCCAGCACCGCCGGGATGTACTATGGCTACACCTTC	CASTAGMYYGYTF
-	TRBV4-1	TRBJ2-3	-	TGCGCCAGCAGCCCATCGGGACTCCTCTACACAGATACGCAGTATTTT	CASSPSGLLYTDTQYF
-	TRBV6-6	TRBJ2-1	-	TGTGCCAGCAGTGCCCCCGGGAGAAACAATGAGCAGTTCTTC	CASSAPGRNNEQFF
once	TRBV21-1	TRBJ2-7	-	TGTGCCAGCAGCAAAGAGGGCGGATCTAGCGGGAGTAGGTACGAGCAGTACTTC	CASSKEGGSSGSRYEQYF
once	TRBV10-3	TRBJ1-3	TRBD1	TGTGCCATCAGCCCCACAGGGGAGTATCTAGGAAACACCATATATTTT	CAISPTGEYLGNTIYF
-	TRBV5-5	TRBJ1-1	-	TGTGCCAGCAGCCTGGCCAGACTCATGAACACTGAAGCTTTCTTT	CASSLARLMNTEAFF
once	TRBV6-6	TRBJ2-7	TRBD2	TGTGCCAGCAGTTCCCCCAGGGGCGGGAGGGCCTCGGAGCAGTACTTC	CASSSPRGGRASEQYF
few	TRBV19	TRBJ1-5	-	TGTGCCAGTAGTCGGTTTACAGGTAGGGCCGACAATCAGCCCCAGCATTTT	CASSRFTGRADNQPQHF
once	TRBV27	TRBJ2-7	-	TGTGCCAGCAGTTTAAGGGCGGGCCCCTACGAGCAGTACTTC	CASSLRAGPYEQYF
-	TRBV5-4	TRBJ2-3	-	TGTGCCAGCAGCTTGGTGGGAGGTACGCAGTATTTT	CASSLVGGTQYF
-	TRBV6-4	TRBJ2-7	TRBD2	TGTGCCATAAAGGGGCTAGCGGGAGGGACCTACGAGCAGTACTTC	CAIKGLAGGTYEQYF